The clone carrying this TCR beta chain has more than one count but fewer than ten. This sample was taken from a study of PD-1 blockade in mismatch repair-deficient tumors. CDR1 MNHEY and CDR2 SVGAGI come from the germline V gene. CDR3 size: 13 residues. V lost 5 bases, J lost 8 bases, and 6 bases stayed unmatched. Method: immunoSEQ multiplex PCR; TCRdb's copy keeps in-frame clones and lacks some. The table has 40,000 to 60,000 clones, 77% seen once; the top ten hold roughly 3%. The chain uses TRBV6-5 and TRBJ1-2; 9 bases line up with TRBD1. The source material was PBMCs, sampled before pembrolizumab treatment. This sequence was found in an adult with mismatch repair-deficient cancer. In nucleotides, the CDR3 is TGTGCCAGCAGTACAACAGGGGGCCACGGCTACACCTTC. Translating gives CASSTTGGHGYTF.